A selection of T cell receptor beta chains follows, all from one sample in a study of cytomegalovirus exposure and HLA in healthy donors. Generated by immunoSEQ multiplex PCR, the TCRdb table keeps only in-frame clones and is missing some. The table lists more than 45,000 clones, approximately 92% of them singletons. Sequenced sample: PBMCs. These receptors all come from a woman between 18 and 29 years old in good health and CMV-seronegative. CDR3s include the opening cysteine and the closing phenylalanine or tryptophan. The D gene is left open where the match is weak. Rows give clone size only sometimes, using once, few, many, or a class for an expanded clone.

clone_size j_call d_call v_call cdr3_nt cdr3_aa
- TRBJ1-1 TRBD1 TRBV15 TGTGCCACCAGCAGAGAAAACAGGGGTGGGTTCCACACTGAAGCTTTCTTT CATSRENRGGFHTEAFF
- TRBJ1-2 - TRBV30 TGTGCCTGGAGTCGTGCGATATATGGCTACACCTTC CAWSRAIYGYTF
- TRBJ2-1 - TRBV7-2 TGTGCCAGCAGCTTACAGGGGCCAGGATACAATGAGCAGTTCTTC CASSLQGPGYNEQFF
once TRBJ1-4 TRBD1 TRBV6-5 TGTGCCAGCAGTTACTCTATCAGGACAGGGCAAAAACTGTTTTTT CASSYSIRTGQKLFF
- TRBJ1-5 TRBD1 TRBV6-6 TGTGCCAGCAGTTATGGGACAGGCGCCAATCAGCCCCAGCATTTT CASSYGTGANQPQHF
- TRBJ2-1 TRBD2 TRBV19 TGTGCCAGTAGCAGACGCAGGACTAGCGGGTACTCCTACAATGAGCAGTTCTTC CASSRRRTSGYSYNEQFF
once TRBJ2-5 - TRBV5-4 TGTGCCAGCAGCTTGAGGCGGGGGCCGTACCAAGAGACCCAGTACTTC CASSLRRGPYQETQYF
- TRBJ1-5 - TRBV6-1 TGTGCCAGCAGTATCTCTCCCTCGGATCAGCCCCAGCATTTT CASSISPSDQPQHF
- TRBJ1-1 - TRBV29-1 TGCAGCGTTGGAATGACAATCAACACTGAAGCTTTCTTT CSVGMTINTEAFF
once TRBJ1-3 - TRBV9 TGTGCCAGCAGCGTGGGGGCCTCTGGAAACACCATATATTTT CASSVGASGNTIYF
- TRBJ2-3 TRBD1 TRBV5-1 TGCGCCAGCAGCTTGGAAGGCAGGGGGACAGATACGCAGTATTTT CASSLEGRGTDTQYF
- TRBJ1-2 TRBD1 TRBV6-1 TGTGCCAGCAGTCAGGGGGCCGGCTACACCTTC CASSQGAGYTF
- TRBJ2-3 TRBD2 TRBV30 TGTGCCTGGAGGGGGACTAGCGGGGGCCGTAGCACAGATACGCAGTATTTT CAWRGTSGGRSTDTQYF
- TRBJ2-7 TRBD1 TRBV25-1 TGTGCCAGCAGGGGGGGGACAGGGGCCTACGAGCAGTACTTC CASRGGTGAYEQYF
- TRBJ2-7 TRBD2 TRBV7-6 TGTGCCAGCAGCCCTAGCGGGGGCACCCTCGCCTACGAGCAGTACTTC CASSPSGGTLAYEQYF
once TRBJ1-1 TRBD1 TRBV11-2 TGTGCCAGCAGCTGGGACAGGGGAGCTTTCTTT CASSWDRGAFF
once TRBJ1-6 - TRBV7-8 TGTGCCAGCAGCTTATATGACAGAAGTAATTCACCCCTCCACTTT CASSLYDRSNSPLHF
once TRBJ1-1 - TRBV9 TGTGCCAGCAGCGCCAGGGGGAACACTGAAGCTTTCTTT CASSARGNTEAFF
- TRBJ2-7 TRBD1 TRBV14 TGTGCCAGCAGCCGAACAGGGGTGAATAACGAGCAGTACTTC CASSRTGVNNEQYF
- TRBJ2-2 - TRBV28 TGTGCCAGCAGTTTAGCGGAGAACACCGGGGAGCTGTTTTTT CASSLAENTGELFF
- TRBJ2-3 - TRBV2 TGTGCCAGCAGGGGCGGGACAGTTGATACGCAGTATTTT CASRGGTVDTQYF
- TRBJ2-7 TRBD2 TRBV4-2 TGTGCCAGCAGCCAAGATCTAGCGGAGTACGAGCAGTACTTC CASSQDLAEYEQYF
- TRBJ1-6 TRBD1 TRBV30 TGTGCCTGGAGGGGGGGGACAGGGGATACGGCGTCCTATAATTCACCCCTCCACTTT CAWRGGTGDTASYNSPLHF
- TRBJ1-2 - TRBV10-3 TGTGCCATCAGTGAGCACAGCTCGTTAGGCTACACCTTC CAISEHSSLGYTF
- TRBJ2-3 TRBD2 TRBV14 TGTGCCAGCAGCCAAGAGGGACTAGCGGGGTTTTGGGATACGCAGTATTTT CASSQEGLAGFWDTQYF
few TRBJ1-2 TRBD1 TRBV4-2 TGTGCCAGCAGCCAAGATCGGACAGGGGGCTATGGCTACACCTTC CASSQDRTGGYGYTF
- TRBJ2-1 TRBD1 TRBV10-3 TGTGCCATCAGTACCACCCGGGACAGGGATAGCAATGAGCAGTTCTTC CAISTTRDRDSNEQFF
few TRBJ2-1 TRBD1 TRBV30 TGTGCCTGGAAGACAGGGGAGCAGTTCTTC CAWKTGEQFF
once TRBJ2-5 TRBD2 TRBV27 TGTGCCAGCAGCCGGGGAGGTGCTAGCGGGGAAGAGACCCAGTACTTC CASSRGGASGEETQYF
- TRBJ1-3 - TRBV14 TGTGCCAGCAGCCCGGGTCACTCTGGAAACACCATATATTTT CASSPGHSGNTIYF
- TRBJ1-3 TRBD1 TRBV2 TGTGCCAGCAGTGCCGGGACAGGCAATCTAAACACCATATATTTT CASSAGTGNLNTIYF
once TRBJ1-5 TRBD1 TRBV30 TGTGCCTGGAGTGCAGGGGGGAGTCAGCCCCAGCATTTT CAWSAGGSQPQHF
- TRBJ1-4 - TRBV6-1 TGTGCCAGCACCCAGGGCCTTAATGAAAAACTGTTTTTT CASTQGLNEKLFF
- TRBJ1-2 - TRBV29-1 TGCAGCGCCCCCGGGACTCCTGGCTACACCTTC CSAPGTPGYTF
- TRBJ2-1 - TRBV6-1 TGTGCCAGCAGTGTATGGGGCACTTCCTACAATGAGCAGTTCTTC CASSVWGTSYNEQFF
- TRBJ2-2 - TRBV2 TGTGCCAGCAGTGATCGCACAGGGAACACCGGGGAGCTGTTTTTT CASSDRTGNTGELFF
- TRBJ1-2 - TRBV5-4 TGTGCCAGCAGCTGGAGCGTGGGAAGCGGGATTGGTGGCTACACCTTC CASSWSVGSGIGGYTF
- TRBJ1-2 - TRBV5-6 TGTGCCAGCAGCTCTACAGTGACCGGCGGCTACACCTTC CASSSTVTGGYTF
many TRBJ1-4 - TRBV2 TGTGCCAGCAGGGCGCAGGGTGAAAAACTGTTTTTT CASRAQGEKLFF
- TRBJ1-1 - TRBV9 TGTGCCAGCAGCGTAGGTGGGCAGCTGAACACTGAAGCTTTCTTT CASSVGGQLNTEAFF
- TRBJ2-7 - TRBV29-1 TGCAGCGTTGAGCAGGATGACTCCTACGAGCAGTACTTC CSVEQDDSYEQYF
- TRBJ1-5 TRBD1 TRBV6-6 TGTGCCAGCAGTAAGGACAGGGGAGGCAATCAGCCCCAGCATTTT CASSKDRGGNQPQHF
once TRBJ2-2 - TRBV18 TGTGCCAGCGTCACCACTTCGGGGGTCGGGGAGCTGTTTTTT CASVTTSGVGELFF